What follows are 10 T cell receptor beta chains derived from one specimen sequenced in a study of blood T cell repertoires in COVID-19. Measured with immunoSEQ multiplex PCR; TCRdb has only the in-frame clones, and not every one. The repertoire holds 250,000 to 350,000 clones, around 84% seen once, with more than 1.4% in the top ten. Sequencing was carried out using peripheral blood. The receptors here all came from a human donor with COVID-19, enrolled during active disease. The donor label of this sample is uncertain.

This chain connects TRBV19 to TRBJ1-4; D gene uncertain. Germline CDR1 LNHDA, CDR2 SQIVND (reference sequence). Trimming stripped 6 bases from V and 4 bases from J, with 9 bases between. The CDR3 covers 13 residues. The CDR3 nucleotides read TGTGCCAGTAGCTGGAGGAGTAATGAAAAACTGTTTTTT. This translates into CASSWRSNEKLFF.

This rearrangement joins TRBV11-2 to TRBJ2-7; 8 bases are shared with TRBD1. Trimming removed 5 bases from V and 5 bases from J; junction bases left unmatched: 17. This CDR3 comprises 17 residues. Germline V lookup: CDR1 SGHAT, CDR2 FQNNGV. This chain's CDR3 is CASSRLTRRTGIHEQYF. In DNA form, the CDR3 reads TGTGCCAGCAGCCGCCTAACCCGCAGGACAGGGATCCACGAGCAGTACTTC.

This clone was found a few times. The CDR3 bases are TGCGCCAGCAGCTTGGCGGAGGCCACAACCACTGAAGCTTTCTTT. Translating it yields CASSLAEATTTEAFF. The chain employs TRBV5-1 and TRBJ1-1; D gene unclear. Germline V CDR1 and CDR2: SGHRS, YFSETQ. V shed 0 bases and J shed 4 bases, with 13 bases lying between them. The CDR3 totals 15 residues.

Notes on this clone: At one of its ends the junction is not consistent with the germline gene, which may arise from a read error. The rearrangement links TRBV5-6 to TRBJ2-5; possible D gene TRBD2, 7 bases. The length of the CDR3 is 15 residues. From germline, CDR1 is SGHDT and CDR2 YYEEEE. The CDR3 loop reads CASTLPGEGGETQYF. CDR3 DNA: TGTGCCAGCACCTTGCCCGGGGAGGGGGGAGAGACCCAGTACTTC. The full variable domain, its missing parts supplied by reference TRBV5-6 and TRBJ2-5, is DAGVTQSPTHLIKTRGQQVTLRCSPKSGHDTVSWYQQALGQGPQFIFQYYEEEERQRGNFPDRFSGHQFPNYSSELNVNALLLGDSALYLCASTLPGEGGETQYFGPGTRLLVL.

This clone was counted a few times. V gene TRBV28 combines with J gene TRBJ1-4; maybe TRBD1 (6 bases). Trimming removed 5 bases from V and 0 bases from J, with 13 bases in between. Germline-derived CDR1 and CDR2 are MDHEN and SYDVKM. This CDR3 comprises 16 residues. In DNA form, the CDR3 reads TGTGCCAGCAGTACGCAGGGGTCCGCAACTAATGAAAAACTGTTTTTT. It is translated as CASSTQGSATNEKLFF.

The chain joins TRBV2 to TRBJ1-2; 10 nucleotides agree with TRBD1. The germline V gene has CDR1 SNHLY and CDR2 FYNNEI. The junction had 9 bases not matched to a gene; V was cut back by 7 bases and J by 4 bases. The CDR3 length is 15 residues. In DNA, the CDR3 is TGTGCCAGCACTTACCGGGACAGGGGATCCTATGGCTACACCTTC. Its protein is CASTYRDRGSYGYTF.

This chain joins TRBV2 and TRBJ1-1; TRBD1 matches at 7 bases. The germline V gene has CDR1 SNHLY and CDR2 FYNNEI. CDR3 length: 14 amino acids. Losses at the gene ends were 6 bases for V and 5 bases for J; bases not matched to a gene: 9. The CDR3 reads CASSTQQGWTEAFF. The DNA of the CDR3 is TGTGCCAGCAGCACCCAACAGGGGTGGACTGAAGCTTTCTTT.

The chain combines TRBV6-6 with TRBJ1-2; maybe TRBD1 (6 bases). The germline CDR1 and CDR2 sequences are MNHNY and SVGAGI (reference sequence). The CDR3 is 16 residues long. V was trimmed by 5 bases and J by 3 bases, leaving 19 bases between them. The CDR3: CASSRTIQGFDYGYTF. CDR3 bases: TGTGCCAGCAGTCGGACCATACAGGGTTTCGACTATGGCTACACCTTC.

CDR3: CASTPSGSGGELFF. In DNA form, the CDR3 reads TGTGCCAGCACCCCTAGCGGGAGCGGCGGGGAGCTGTTTTTT. The genes are TRBV6-5 and TRBJ2-2, with TRBD2 matching 10 bases. Per the germline V gene, CDR1 is MNHEY and CDR2 is SVGAGI. The CDR3 contains 14 residues. With 7 bases clipped from V and 7 bases from J, the junction kept 6 bases outside the gene matches.

The V gene is TRBV6-5, the J gene TRBJ2-7; TRBD2 is a possible D gene (5 bases). With 2 bases removed from V and 4 bases from J, the gap between germline ends came to 15 bases. The germline V gene encodes CDR1 MNHEY and CDR2 SVGAGI. The CDR3 runs to 15 residues. CDR3 in DNA: TGTGCCAGCAGTTACCGGTGGGGAGCTCAGTACGAGCAGTACTTC. It is translated as CASSYRWGAQYEQYF.